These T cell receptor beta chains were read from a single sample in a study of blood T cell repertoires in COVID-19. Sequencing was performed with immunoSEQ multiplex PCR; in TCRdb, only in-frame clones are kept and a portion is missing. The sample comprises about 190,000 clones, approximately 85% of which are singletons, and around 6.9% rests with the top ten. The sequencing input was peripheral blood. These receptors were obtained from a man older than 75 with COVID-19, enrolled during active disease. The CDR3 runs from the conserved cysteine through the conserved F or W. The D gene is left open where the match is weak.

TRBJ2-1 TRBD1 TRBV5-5 CASSLDRGGYDEQFF
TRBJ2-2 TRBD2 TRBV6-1 CASKGWGLATGELFF
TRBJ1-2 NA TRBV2 CASVGQGLYGYTF
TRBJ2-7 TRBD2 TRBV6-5 CASRDLAGGPYEQYF
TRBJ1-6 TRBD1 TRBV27 CATGGRSPLHF
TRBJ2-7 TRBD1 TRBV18 CASSPPGQPYEQYF
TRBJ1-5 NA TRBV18 CASSPGGWRNQPQHF
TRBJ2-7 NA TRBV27 CASSLFRDTHEQYF
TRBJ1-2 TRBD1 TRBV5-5 CASSYPGQGNYGYTF
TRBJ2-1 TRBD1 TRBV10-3 CAISERGRDRVYNEQFF
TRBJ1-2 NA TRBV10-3 CAISDGRSNYGYTF
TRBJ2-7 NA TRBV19 CASSEQISSYEQYF
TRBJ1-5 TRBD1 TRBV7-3 CASREDRGIQPQHF
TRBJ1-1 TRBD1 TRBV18 CASSSTTGTGGTEAFF
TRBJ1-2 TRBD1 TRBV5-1 CASSPTGDFGYTF
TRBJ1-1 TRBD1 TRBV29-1 CSVDRGRIVPEAFF
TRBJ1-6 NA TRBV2 CASSARGNRSPLHF
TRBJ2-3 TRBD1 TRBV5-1 CASRRTGTEKDTQYF
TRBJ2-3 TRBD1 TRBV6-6 CASILQGAGNTDTQYF
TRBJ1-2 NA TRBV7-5 CARSSRQGATYGYTF
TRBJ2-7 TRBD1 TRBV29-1 CSVAGTGLYEQYF
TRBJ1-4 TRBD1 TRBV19 CATRQGDEKLFF
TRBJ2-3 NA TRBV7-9 CASSLIAGFLKADTQYF
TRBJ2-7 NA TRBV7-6 CASSLGSGHPYEQYF
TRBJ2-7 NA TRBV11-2 CASSSIAETYEQYF
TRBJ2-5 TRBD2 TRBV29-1 CSVASGGAGETQYF
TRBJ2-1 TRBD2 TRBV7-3 CASSYAGVLGGEQFF
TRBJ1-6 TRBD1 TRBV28 CASSSRDRGRSPLHF
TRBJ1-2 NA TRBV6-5 CASSYREDGYGYTF
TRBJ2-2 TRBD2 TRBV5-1 CASSTPGGTGELFF
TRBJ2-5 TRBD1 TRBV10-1 CASSPRTGDETQYF
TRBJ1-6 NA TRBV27 CASSRLDRLYNSPLHF
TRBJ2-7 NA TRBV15 CATSSSLWPGEQYF
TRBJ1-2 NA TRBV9 CASSVTGQPDGYTF
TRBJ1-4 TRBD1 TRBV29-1 CSALQGSGEKLFF
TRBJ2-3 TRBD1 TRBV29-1 CSVGLPDRGTDTQYF
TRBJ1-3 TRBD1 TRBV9 CASSASRDRGSGNTIYF
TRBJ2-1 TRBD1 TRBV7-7 CASSPGQGIDEQFF
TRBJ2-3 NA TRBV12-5 CASGFQSGTDTQYF
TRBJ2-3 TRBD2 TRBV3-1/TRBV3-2 CASSQELGLYTDTQYF
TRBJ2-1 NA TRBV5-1 CASSSSPDYNEQFF
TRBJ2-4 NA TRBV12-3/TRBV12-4 CASRPSSGNIQYF
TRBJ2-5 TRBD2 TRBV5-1 CASSGGLTREGETQYF
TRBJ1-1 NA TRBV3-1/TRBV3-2 CASSQAGKGMNTEAFF
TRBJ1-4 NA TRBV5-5 CASSTDSVEKLFF
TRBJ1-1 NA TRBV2 CASSGQINTEAFF
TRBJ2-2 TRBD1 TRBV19 CASSSRQGAVTGELFF
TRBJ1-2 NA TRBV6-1 CASSEVILKPYGYTF
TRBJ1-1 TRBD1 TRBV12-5 CASGSGQGAFTLEAFF
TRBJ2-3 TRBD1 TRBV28 CASSTTTTGGIYTQYF
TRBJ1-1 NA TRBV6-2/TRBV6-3 CASSPHLTGREGQNTEAFF
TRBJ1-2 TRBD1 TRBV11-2 CASSSPRQGWDGYTF
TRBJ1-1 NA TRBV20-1 CSAYRNTEAFF
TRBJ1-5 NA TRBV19 CASSPDNLAGGNQPQHF